This entry lists 16 T cell receptor beta chains sequenced from one sample in a study of PD-L1 blockade in urothelial cancer (TCRdb year 2017). Libraries were made using the immunoSEQ multiplex PCR assay. TCRdb obtained this table from immuneACCESS and retained in-frame rearrangements with V and J assigned. These tables miss some clones; where compared with another copy, unresolved V genes account for less than half of the shortfall, and the remainder is unexplained. Here the sample has about 88,000 clones; 90% occur a single time. The top ten hold over 9% of the sample. This specimen consisted of PBMCs, obtained around atezolizumab (anti-PD-L1) treatment. All receptors come from a man aged 55-75 years with urothelial cancer.

This clone was picked up a small number of times. The rearrangement links TRBV19 to TRBJ2-7; unclear D gene. Per the germline V gene, CDR1 is LNHDA and CDR2 is SQIVND (reference sequence). Trimming took 6 bases from V and 2 from J, leaving 11 bases between them. The CDR3 consists of 13 residues. The CDR3 reads CASSPNYAYEQYF. CDR3 sequence (DNA): TGTGCCAGTAGCCCAAACTACGCCTACGAGCAGTACTTC. The variable domain in full, with the rest retrieved from reference TRBV19 and TRBJ2-7, is DGGITQSPKYLFRKEGQNVTLSCEQNLNHDAMYWYRQDPGQGLRLIYYSQIVNDFQKGDIAEGYSVSREKKESFPLTVTSAQKNPTAFYLCASSPNYAYEQYFGPGTRLTVT.

CDR3 sequence reads: CASSQETSTTYEQYF. In DNA, the CDR3 is TGCGCCAGCAGCCAAGAGACTAGCACCACCTACGAGCAGTACTTC. The V call is TRBV4-1, the J call TRBJ2-7, with TRBD2 matching 7 bases. V was pared by 0 bases and J by 2 bases, with 4 bases of the junction left unmatched. This CDR3 is 15 amino acids long. Germline V gene data show CDR1 as MGHRA and CDR2 as YSYEKL.

This chain uses TRBV28 with TRBJ2-7, with 11 bases matching TRBD2. The V gene's germline CDR1 is MDHEN and CDR2 SYDVKM. The trim removed 1 base at V and 4 bases at J, leaving 6 bases unmatched. The CDR3 runs 16 residues. CDR3 residues: CASSLLGLAVRYEQYF. In nucleotides, the CDR3 is TGTGCCAGCAGTTTATTGGGACTAGCGGTAAGGTACGAGCAGTACTTC.

The chain uses TRBV7-8 and TRBJ2-6; D gene ambiguous. The CDR3 runs 16 residues. The ends were cut back, 1 base at V and 4 bases at J, with 11 bases in the middle. Germline CDR1 and CDR2: SGHVS and FQNEAQ. The CDR3: CASSLDGGLGANVLTF. For the CDR3, the DNA is TGTGCCAGCAGCTTAGATGGTGGGCTGGGGGCCAACGTCCTGACTTTC.

This clone was detected once. A read error may produce the germline difference seen at one junction end. The chain is built from TRBV4-3 and TRBJ2-3; TRBD2 matches at 10 bases. This CDR3 is 17 amino acids long. CDR1 is LGHNA, CDR2 YSLEER, per germline. The CDR3 coding sequence is TGCGCCAGCAGCCAGAAAGCGGCTAGCGGGAGCACAAATACGCAGTATTTT. Translated: CASSQKAASGSTNTQYF.

This clone was detected only a few times. The rearrangement links TRBV7-9 to TRBJ1-1; tentatively, D is TRBD1 (6 bases). The germline V gene has CDR1 SEHNR and CDR2 FQNEAQ (reference sequence). The CDR3 is 13 amino acids. V dropped 7 bases and J dropped 4 bases, with 13 bases sitting between them. The DNA of the CDR3 is TGTGCCAGCAACCTAGGGGGTGGCACTGAAGCTTTCTTT. Translated: CASNLGGGTEAFF.

This rearrangement joins TRBV4-3 to TRBJ1-5, with 7 bases fitting TRBD1. Unmatched junction bases numbered 2, after V lost 0 bases and J lost 6 bases. Germline values: CDR1 LGHNA, CDR2 YSLEER. This CDR3 comprises 14 residues. The CDR3 DNA reads TGCGCCAGCAGCCAAGAGGCAGGGGGTCAGCCCCAGCATTTT. As protein: CASSQEAGGQPQHF.

V gene TRBV29-1 combines with J gene TRBJ2-3; 9 bases fit TRBD1. Germline CDR1 SQVTM, CDR2 ANQGSEA. V was pared by 4 bases and J by 4 bases, with 0 bases of the junction left unmatched. The CDR3 has 12 residues. CDR3 DNA sequence: TGCAGCGTTGGGACAGGGGCAGATACGCAGTATTTT. This sequence encodes CSVGTGADTQYF.

This chain connects TRBV10-3 to TRBJ2-5; D is uncertain. The V and J ends lost 4 bases and 1 base respectively, with 7 bases between them. The CDR3 has 13 amino acids. Germline CDR1 ENHRY, CDR2 SYGVKD. Here the CDR3 DNA reads TGTGCCATCAGTGTTGCGGCCCAAGAGACCCAGTACTTC. It yields the protein CAISVAAQETQYF.

V usage is TRBV5-1 and J usage is TRBJ2-1; no clear D gene. Germline V gene sequence: CDR1 SGHRS, CDR2 YFSETQ. There are 14 residues in the CDR3. Trimming cost V 7 bases and J 0 bases, with 11 bases left between them. CDR3 nucleotides: TGCGCCAGCCGCAACAGCACCTCCTACAATGAGCAGTTCTTC. Its protein is CASRNSTSYNEQFF.

This clone has just one count. This chain uses TRBV30 with TRBJ1-1, with a tentative D call TRBD1 (5 bases). Germline CDR1 is GTSNPN and CDR2 is SVGIG (reference sequence). The V gene lost 0 bases and the J gene lost 2 bases, with 10 bases spanning the gap. The CDR3 length is 14 residues. Written as DNA, the CDR3 is TGTGCCTGGAGTGTACAGGAGGGAAACACTGAAGCTTTCTTT. Its translation: CAWSVQEGNTEAFF.

The rearrangement joins TRBV5-1 to TRBJ2-1; 7 bases line up with TRBD2. This CDR3 has 16 residues. V trimming: 2 bases; J trimming: 4 bases; junction bases outside the gene matches: 9. The germline V gene has CDR1 SGHRS and CDR2 YFSETQ. The CDR3 DNA reads TGCGCCAGCAGCTTTCAGGCGGGGGTCAGGTACAATGAGCAGTTCTTC. This translates into CASSFQAGVRYNEQFF. Full variable domain (missing parts from reference TRBV5-1 and TRBJ2-1): KAGVTQTPRYLIKTRGQQVTLSCSPISGHRSVSWYQQTPGQGLQFLFEYFSETQRNKGNFPGRFSGRQFSNSRSEMNVSTLELGDSALYLCASSFQAGVRYNEQFFGPGTRLTVL.

This sequence joins TRBV5-1 and TRBJ2-1, with 8 bases aligning to TRBD1. Trimming removed 4 bases from V and 5 bases from J; junction bases left unmatched: 5. Germline V gene sequence: CDR1 SGHRS, CDR2 YFSETQ. The CDR3 is made up of 14 amino acids. In nucleotides, the CDR3 is TGCGCCAGCAGCCCAGGGACAGGCGACAATGAGCAGTTCTTC. Translating gives CASSPGTGDNEQFF.

The chain employs TRBV5-1 and TRBJ1-5; 8 bases agree with TRBD1. Germline V gene sequence: CDR1 SGHRS, CDR2 YFSETQ. The CDR3 runs to 15 residues. J was trimmed by 4 bases and V by 4 bases; bases with no gene match: 7. This CDR3 is CASSLGTGTNQPQHF. In DNA form, the CDR3 reads TGCGCCAGCAGCCTGGGGACAGGAACAAATCAGCCCCAGCATTTT.

This clone was detected only a few times. J is TRBJ1-2 and V is TRBV5-6; D unresolved. The CDR3 totals 13 residues. Germline CDR1 and CDR2: SGHDT and YYEEEE. V was trimmed by 4 bases and J by 2 bases, leaving 9 bases between them. CDR3 amino acids: CASSARGNYGYTF. CDR3 nucleotide sequence: TGTGCCAGCAGCGCCCGAGGGAACTATGGCTACACCTTC.

In DNA, the CDR3 is TGTGCCAGCAGTTTGGTAGCTTATGGCTACACCTTC. This gives the protein CASSLVAYGYTF. The chain joins TRBV28 to TRBJ1-2; no clear D. The CDR3 consists of 12 residues. Trimming removed 3 bases at V and 5 bases at J, with 7 bases between. Germline V CDR1 and CDR2: MDHEN, SYDVKM.